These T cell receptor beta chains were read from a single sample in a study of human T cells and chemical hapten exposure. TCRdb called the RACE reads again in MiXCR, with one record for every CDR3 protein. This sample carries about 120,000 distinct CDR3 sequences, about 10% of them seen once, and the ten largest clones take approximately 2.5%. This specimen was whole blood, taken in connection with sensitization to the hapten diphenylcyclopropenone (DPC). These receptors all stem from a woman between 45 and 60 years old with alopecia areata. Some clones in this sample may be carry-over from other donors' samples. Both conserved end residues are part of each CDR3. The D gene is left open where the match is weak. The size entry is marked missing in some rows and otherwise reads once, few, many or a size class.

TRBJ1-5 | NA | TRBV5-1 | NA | CASSAGTEAHQPQHF | TGCGCCAGCAGCGCCGGGACGGAGGCCCATCAGCCCCAGCATTTT
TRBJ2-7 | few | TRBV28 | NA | CASSLGFYEQYF | TGTGCCAGCAGTTTAGGTTTCTACGAGCAGTACTTC
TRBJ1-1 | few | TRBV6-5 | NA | CASSFQANTEAFF | TGTGCCAGCAGTTTCCAGGCGAACACTGAAGCTTTCTTT
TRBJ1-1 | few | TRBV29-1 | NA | CSVERGGGFTEAFF | TGCAGCGTTGAAAGAGGTGGGGGGTTCACTGAAGCTTTCTTT
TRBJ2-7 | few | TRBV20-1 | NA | CSASVGSEQYF | TGCAGTGCTAGTGTTGGATCCGAGCAGTACTTC
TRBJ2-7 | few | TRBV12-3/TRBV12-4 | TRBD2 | CASSSGLAGGLYF | TGTGCCAGCAGTTCGGGACTAGCGGGGGGGCTGTACTTC
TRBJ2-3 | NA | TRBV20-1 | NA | CSARGGATDTQYF | TGCAGTGCTAGAGGTGGGGCCACAGATACGCAGTATTTT
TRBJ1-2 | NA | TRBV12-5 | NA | CASGSHMGEGYTF | TGTGCTAGTGGTTCACACATGGGAGAGGGCTACACCTTC
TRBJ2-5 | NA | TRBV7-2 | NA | CASSLGQGMMTQYF | TGTGCCAGCAGCTTAGGCCAGGGCATGATGACCCAGTACTTC
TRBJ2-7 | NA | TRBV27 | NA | CASSTWSSYEQYF | TGTGCCAGCAGTACTTGGAGCTCCTACGAGCAGTACTTC
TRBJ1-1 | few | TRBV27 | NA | CASSLTVNTEAFF | TGTGCCAGCAGCCTGACAGTGAACACTGAAGCTTTCTTT
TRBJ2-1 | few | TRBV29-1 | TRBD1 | CSVGDRGRGDEQFF | TGCAGCGTTGGGGACAGGGGGCGAGGGGATGAGCAGTTCTTC
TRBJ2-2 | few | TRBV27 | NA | CASSLSIGDTNTGELFF | TGTGCCAGCAGTTTATCAATAGGGGATACGAACACCGGGGAGCTGTTTTTT
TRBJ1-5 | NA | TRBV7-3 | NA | CASSTGRGQPQHF | TGTGCCAGCAGTACAGGGAGAGGTCAGCCCCAGCATTTT
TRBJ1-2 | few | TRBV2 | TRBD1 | CASSDRGTGGRGYTF | TGTGCCAGCAGTGACCGTGGGACAGGGGGCCGAGGCTACACCTTC
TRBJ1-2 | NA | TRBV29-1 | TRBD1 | CSVGEGQGYGYTF | TGCAGCGTTGGGGAGGGACAGGGCTATGGCTACACCTTC
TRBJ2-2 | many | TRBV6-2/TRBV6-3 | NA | CASSYGSVNTGELFF | TGTGCCAGCAGTTACGGGTCGGTCAACACCGGGGAGCTGTTTTTT
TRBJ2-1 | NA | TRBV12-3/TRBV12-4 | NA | CASSLRDNEAEQFF | TGTGCCAGCAGTCTAAGGGACAACGAGGCTGAGCAGTTCTTC
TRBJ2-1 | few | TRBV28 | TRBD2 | CASLNSGLAEVDEQFF | TGTGCCAGCCTTAATTCGGGACTAGCGGAAGTCGATGAGCAGTTCTTC
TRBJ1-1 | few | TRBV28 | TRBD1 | CASSLFGTGSNTEAFF | TGTGCCAGCAGTTTATTCGGGACAGGGTCGAACACTGAAGCTTTCTTT
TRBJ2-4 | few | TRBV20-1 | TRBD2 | CSAPGGFKRGAGNIQYF | TGCAGTGCTCCAGGGGGGTTTAAGCGGGGGGCCGGAAACATTCAGTACTTC
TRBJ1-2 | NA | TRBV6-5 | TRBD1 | CASRGTGGLSIYGYTF | TGTGCCAGCAGAGGGACAGGGGGCTTGTCGATCTATGGCTACACCTTC
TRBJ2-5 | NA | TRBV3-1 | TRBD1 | CASSQMTGAATQYF | TGTGCCAGCAGCCAGATGACAGGGGCTGCGACCCAGTACTTC
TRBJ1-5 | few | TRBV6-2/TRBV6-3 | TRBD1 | CASGGTVNQPQHF | TGTGCCAGCGGAGGGACAGTTAATCAGCCCCAGCATTTT
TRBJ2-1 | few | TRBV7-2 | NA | CASSSADGAYNEQFF | TGTGCCAGCAGCTCAGCGGACGGGGCCTACAATGAGCAGTTCTTC
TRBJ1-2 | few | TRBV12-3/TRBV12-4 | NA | CASSLSYGYTF | TGTGCCAGCAGTTTATCTTATGGCTACACCTTC
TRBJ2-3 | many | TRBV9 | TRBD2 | CASSAGGIAGARTDTQYF | TGTGCCAGCAGCGCGGGGGGGATAGCGGGGGCCCGCACAGATACGCAGTATTTT
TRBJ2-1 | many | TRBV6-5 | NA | CASSYSRGLEQFF | TGTGCCAGCAGTTACTCGAGGGGCTTAGAGCAGTTCTTC
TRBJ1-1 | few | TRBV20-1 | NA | CRPAGLNTEAFF | TGCAGGCCAGCAGGGCTGAACACTGAAGCTTTCTTT
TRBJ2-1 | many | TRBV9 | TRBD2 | CASSVEAGGPGDEQFF | TGTGCCAGCAGCGTAGAAGCGGGGGGGCCCGGTGATGAGCAGTTCTTC
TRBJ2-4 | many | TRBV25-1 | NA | CASSEYNPRSTIQYF | TGTGCCAGCAGTGAATATAATCCCCGATCTACAATCCAGTACTTC
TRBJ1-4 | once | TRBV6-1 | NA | CASSDLGMAEGKLFF | TGTGCCAGCAGTGACTTAGGAATGGCAGAAGGAAAACTGTTTTTT
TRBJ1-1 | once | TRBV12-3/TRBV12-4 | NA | CASSLAQGHAFF | TGTGCCAGCAGTTTAGCGCAGGGGCACGCTTTCTTT
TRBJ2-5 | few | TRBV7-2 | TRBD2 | CASSLTRLAEYLQETQYF | TGTGCCAGCAGCCTCACCCGACTAGCGGAGTACTTACAAGAGACCCAGTACTTC
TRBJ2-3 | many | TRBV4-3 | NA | CASSQDGGPTDTQYF | TGCGCCAGCAGCCAAGACGGGGGCCCCACAGATACGCAGTATTTT
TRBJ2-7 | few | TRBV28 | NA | CASRPGAHPPYEQYF | TGTGCCAGCAGACCAGGGGCCCACCCCCCTTACGAGCAGTACTTC
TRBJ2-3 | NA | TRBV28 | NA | CASSSWGAVTDTQYF | TGTGCCAGCAGCTCCTGGGGGGCAGTCACAGATACGCAGTATTTT
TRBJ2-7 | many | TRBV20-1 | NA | CSALNRDLAYEQYF | TGCAGTGCTTTAAACAGGGATTTGGCCTACGAGCAGTACTTC
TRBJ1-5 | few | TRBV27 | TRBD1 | CASRQDRAQPQNF | TGTGCCAGCAGACAGGACAGGGCTCAGCCCCAGAATTTT
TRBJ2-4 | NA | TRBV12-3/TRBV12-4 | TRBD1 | CASSSRGLAKNIQYF | TGTGCCAGCAGTTCCAGGGGGCTAGCCAAAAACATTCAGTACTTC
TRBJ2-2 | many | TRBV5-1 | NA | CASSLVGENTGELFF | TGCGCCAGCAGCTTGGTGGGAGAGAACACCGGGGAGCTGTTTTTT
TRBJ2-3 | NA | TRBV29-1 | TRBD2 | CSVDAGGRGTDTQYF | TGCAGCGTTGACGCGGGGGGCCGAGGCACAGATACGCAGTATTTT
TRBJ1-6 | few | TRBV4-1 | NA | CASSQDLGTESSYNSPLHF | TGCGCCAGCAGCCAAGATTTAGGGACGGAGAGCTCCTATAATTCACCCCTCCACTTT
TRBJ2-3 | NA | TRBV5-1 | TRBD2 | CASSLVAGGGTDTQYF | TGCGCCAGCAGCTTGGTGGCGGGAGGAGGCACAGATACGCAGTATTTT
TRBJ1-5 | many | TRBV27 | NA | CASRSTGPQHF | TGTGCCAGCAGATCCACTGGACCCCAGCATTTT
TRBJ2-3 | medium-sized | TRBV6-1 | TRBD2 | CASSPRVAGEGTDTQYF | TGTGCCAGCAGCCCTAGAGTAGCGGGGGAAGGAACAGATACGCAGTATTTT
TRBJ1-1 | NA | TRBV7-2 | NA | CASSPWDGLGTEAFF | TGTGCCAGCAGCCCTTGGGACGGCCTTGGGACTGAAGCTTTCTTT
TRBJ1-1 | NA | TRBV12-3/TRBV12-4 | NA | CASSGTTNTEAFF | TGTGCCAGCAGCGGGACAACGAACACTGAAGCTTTCTTT
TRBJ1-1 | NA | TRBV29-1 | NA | CSASLTEAFF | TGCAGCGCGAGTTTGACAGAAGCTTTCTTT
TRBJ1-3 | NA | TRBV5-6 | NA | CASSLPGLNGNTIYF | TGTGCCAGCAGCTTACCGGGACTCAACGGAAACACCATATATTTT
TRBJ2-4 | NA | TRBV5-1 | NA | CASSSLESKNIQYF | TGCGCCAGCAGCTCCCTTGAAAGCAAAAACATTCAGTACTTC
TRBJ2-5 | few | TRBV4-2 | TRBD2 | CASSQDVLAGGAYQETQYF | TGTGCCAGCAGCCAAGATGTACTAGCGGGAGGCGCGTACCAAGAGACCCAGTACTTC
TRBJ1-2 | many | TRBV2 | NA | CASSPTLRVEYGYTF | TGTGCCAGCAGCCCTACGCTCAGGGTTGAATATGGCTACACCTTC
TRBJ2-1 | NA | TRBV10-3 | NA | CAISDWGIGEQFF | TGTGCCATCAGTGACTGGGGGATCGGTGAGCAGTTCTTC
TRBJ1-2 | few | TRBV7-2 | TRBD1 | CASSRTGGYGYTF | TGTGCCAGCAGCCGAACAGGGGGCTATGGCTACACCTTC